These 22 T cell receptor beta chains were all obtained from the same sample, sequenced in a study of cytomegalovirus exposure and HLA in healthy donors. Both 60 Vbeta primers and 13 Jbeta primers went into the PCR. Using immunoSEQ multiplex PCR, the repertoire was profiled, and TCRdb retains in-frame clones only, with some absent. Of 70,000 to 95,000 clones listed, about two thirds are singletons. The specimen sequenced was PBMCs. The source of these receptors is a woman aged 25 to 39 in good health and CMV-seropositive.

V and J are TRBV6-1 and TRBJ1-5; maybe TRBD1 (6 bases). The CDR3 contains 15 residues. V was cut by 5 bases and J by 2 bases, with 13 bases left in between. The germline V gene has CDR1 MNHNS and CDR2 SASEGT. The CDR3 is CASSLQGLGNQPQHF. The CDR3 nucleotides are TGTGCCAGCAGTCTACAGGGACTAGGCAATCAGCCCCAGCATTTT.

This clone was found many times. The chain links TRBV4-3 to TRBJ2-5; D remains unclear. The V and J ends lost 0 bases and 5 bases respectively, with 13 bases between them. This CDR3 is built from 15 residues. Germline values: CDR1 LGHNA, CDR2 YSLEER. The chain's CDR3 is CASSQDRTYYETQYF. CDR3 coding DNA: TGCGCCAGCAGCCAAGATAGAACTTATTACGAGACCCAGTACTTC.

In its sample, this clone was seen a few times. V and J are TRBV29-1 and TRBJ2-1, with 12 bases lining up with TRBD1. V lost 5 bases and J lost 2; bases outside the gene matches: 10. This CDR3 has 17 residues. Germline CDR1 SQVTM, CDR2 ANQGSEA. In nucleotides, the CDR3 is TGCAGCGTTTTGGAAGGGGGGACAGGGGGCCCCTACAATGAGCAGTTCTTC. Residues: CSVLEGGTGGPYNEQFF.

The chain joins TRBV18 to TRBJ1-2; D gene unclear. This CDR3 has 13 residues. V was clipped by 2 bases and J by 4 bases, with 8 bases between them. Germline CDR1 KGHSH, CDR2 LQKENI. CDR3 sequence (DNA): TGTGCCAGCTCACCAGACTCCTCCTATGGCTACACCTTC. This sequence encodes CASSPDSSYGYTF.

The gene calls are TRBV19 and TRBJ2-7; 11 nucleotides align to TRBD2. The CDR3 spans 17 residues. V gave up 5 bases and J gave up 7 bases; unmatched junction bases: 16. The germline V gene encodes CDR1 LNHDA and CDR2 SQIVND (reference sequence). The CDR3 protein is CASSLHGGASGGIEQYF. The CDR3 DNA is TGTGCCAGTAGTCTCCATGGTGGGGCTAGCGGGGGGATAGAGCAGTACTTC.

The chain couples TRBV2 to TRBJ2-7; the D gene is possibly TRBD2 (6 bases). The CDR3 contains 12 residues. Germline CDR1 reads SNHLY; CDR2 reads FYNNEI. The V and J ends lost 7 bases and 3 bases respectively, with 10 bases between them. Written as DNA, the CDR3 is TGTGCCAGCACCAGGGACTTCTACGAGCAGTACTTC. This translates into CASTRDFYEQYF. Complete variable domain (other parts from reference TRBV2 and TRBJ2-7): EPEVTQTPSHQVTQMGQEVILRCVPISNHLYFYWYRQILGQKVEFLVSFYNNEISEKSEIFDDQFSVERPDGSNFTLKIRSTKLEDSAMYFCASTRDFYEQYFGPGTRLTVT.

The chain couples TRBV27 to TRBJ1-2; D not resolved. CDR3 length equals 13 residues. The V end was cut by 6 bases, the J end by 4 bases, with 12 bases between. Germline V gives CDR1 MNHEY, CDR2 SMNVEV (reference sequence). CDR3 DNA sequence: TGTGCCAGCAGCTCAAGGGAGGTCTATGGCTACACCTTC. Translation gives CASSSREVYGYTF.

The chain employs TRBV6-1 and TRBJ2-5, with 8 bases identical to TRBD2. After removal of 7 bases from V and 1 base from J, the junction contained 2 bases not matched to a gene. CDR1 MNHNS and CDR2 SASEGT come from the germline V gene. The CDR3 runs 13 residues. This chain's CDR3 is CASKRGTQETQYF. The DNA of the CDR3 is TGTGCCAGCAAGCGGGGGACCCAAGAGACCCAGTACTTC.

The CDR3 loop reads CASSPLARETYEQYF. DNA for the CDR3: TGTGCCAGCAGTCCATTAGCCCGGGAGACCTACGAGCAGTACTTC. The chain couples TRBV6-1 to TRBJ2-7; D is perhaps TRBD2 (6 bases). Germline V gene data show CDR1 as MNHNS and CDR2 as SASEGT. Trimming removed 5 bases at V and 2 bases at J, with 16 bases between. This CDR3 is 15 amino acids long.

The V gene is TRBV7-3, the J gene TRBJ2-3; maybe TRBD2 (6 bases). CDR3 size: 15 residues. The V gene lost 5 bases and the J gene lost 2 bases, with 14 bases spanning the gap. Germline assignment: CDR1 SGHTA and CDR2 FQGTGA. The CDR3 region has the DNA TGTGCCAGCAGCCATATAGCGGACCACACAGATACGCAGTATTTT. Amino acid sequence: CASSHIADHTDTQYF.

The chain couples TRBV5-5 to TRBJ1-5; D gene ambiguous. V was shortened by 2 bases and J by 7 bases, with 7 bases between the two germline ends. Germline V gives CDR1 SGHKS, CDR2 YYEKEE (reference sequence). This CDR3 comprises 12 residues. The CDR3 reads CASSFPGQPQHF. The CDR3 nucleotides are TGTGCCAGCAGCTTCCCCGGGCAGCCCCAGCATTTT. Supplemented by reference TRBV5-5 and TRBJ1-5, the full variable domain reads DAGVTQSPTHLIKTRGQQVTLRCSPISGHKSVSWYQQVLGQGPQFIFQYYEKEERGRGNFPDRFSARQFPNYSSELNVNALLLGDSALYLCASSFPGQPQHFGDGTRLSIL.

The chain is built from TRBV14 and TRBJ1-1; D gene unclear. Germline V gene data show CDR1 as SGHDN and CDR2 as FVKESK. V was cut by 0 bases and J by 1 base, with 3 bases left in between. There are 13 residues in the CDR3. CDR3 region: CASSQEQNTEAFF. The DNA for the CDR3 is TGTGCCAGCAGCCAAGAACAGAACACTGAAGCTTTCTTT.

This clone was seen a handful of times. This rearrangement joins TRBV19 to TRBJ2-3; perhaps TRBD2 as D (6 bases). The CDR3 covers 15 residues. V was shortened by 3 bases and J by 2 bases, with 12 bases between the two germline ends. Germline assignment: CDR1 LNHDA and CDR2 SQIVND (reference sequence). The CDR3 region is CASSMVPDYTDTQYF. The DNA of the CDR3 is TGTGCCAGTAGTATGGTTCCGGACTACACAGATACGCAGTATTTT.

About this clone itself: An end of the junction differs from the germline gene, which may be a read error. CDR3 region: CSSSLALRDEQYF. The DNA of the CDR3 is TGTTCCAGCAGCTTAGCGCTCAGGGACGAGCAGTACTTC. V usage is TRBV7-9 and J usage is TRBJ2-7; D possibly uses TRBD1 or TRBD2 (5 bases each). CDR1 and CDR2 from the germline V gene are SEHNR and FQNEAQ (reference sequence). The CDR3 covers 13 residues.

This rearrangement joins TRBV18 to TRBJ1-2; perhaps TRBD1 as D (5 bases). Germline CDR1 and CDR2: KGHSH and LQKENI. V lost 6 bases and J lost 3, with 23 bases in between. The CDR3 totals 17 residues. In nucleotides, the CDR3 is TGTGCCAGCTCGAAAGCTGAAACGACAGCATCCTACTATGGCTACACCTTC. It specifies CASSKAETTASYYGYTF. The variable domain in full, completed from reference TRBV18 and TRBJ1-2, reads NAGVMQNPRHLVRRRGQEARLRCSPMKGHSHVYWYRQLPEEGLKFMVYLQKENIIDESGMPKERFSAEFPKEGPSILRIQQVVRGDSAAYFCASSKAETTASYYGYTFGSGTRLTVV.

V and J are TRBV5-1 and TRBJ2-7; tentative D call: TRBD1 (5 bases). The V gene lost 4 bases and the J gene lost 7 bases, with 15 bases spanning the gap. This CDR3 comprises 13 residues. Germline lookup yields CDR1 SGHRS and CDR2 YFSETQ. In nucleotides, the CDR3 is TGCGCCAGCAGCCCCGGTGGGGCAGGTGAGCAGTACTTC. It yields the protein CASSPGGAGEQYF.

This clone was observed a handful of times. The chain employs TRBV19 and TRBJ1-5; D is perhaps TRBD1 (6 bases). Between the trimmed V and J ends, which lost 4 bases and 4 bases, there was a span of 11 bases. CDR1 and CDR2 (germline): LNHDA, SQIVND (reference sequence). The CDR3 length is 14 residues. The CDR3 nucleotides read TGTGCCAGTAGTAGGGACGGGACAAATCAGCCCCAGCATTTT. Translation: CASSRDGTNQPQHF.

The chain combines TRBV7-9 with TRBJ2-1; the D is unclear. The germline CDR1 and CDR2 sequences are SEHNR and FQNEAQ (reference sequence). Trimming pared 11 bases from V and 0 bases from J, leaving 14 bases between. The CDR3 totals 14 residues. CDR3: CAFTSSSSYNEQFF. CDR3 coding DNA: TGTGCCTTTACGTCCTCGAGCTCCTACAATGAGCAGTTCTTC.

V usage is TRBV7-2 and J usage is TRBJ1-2; D gene unclear. This CDR3 spans 17 amino acids. The V end was cut by 0 bases, the J end by 8 bases, with 22 bases between. Germline values: CDR1 SGHTA, CDR2 FQGNSA. The DNA for the CDR3 is TGTGCCAGCAGCTTAGCCCCGGTTATGGATGGTCGAGGGGGCTACACCTTC. Translating it yields CASSLAPVMDGRGGYTF.

The DNA for the CDR3 is TGTGCCAGCAGTAGACAGGGAGTTTCGGAGCAGTACTTC. Translation gives CASSRQGVSEQYF. The rearrangement links TRBV2 to TRBJ2-7; 7 nucleotides agree with TRBD1. V lost 5 bases and J lost 7; bases outside the gene matches: 8. Germline CDR1 SNHLY, CDR2 FYNNEI. CDR3 size: 13 residues.

This rearrangement joins TRBV19 to TRBJ1-2; 11 bases align to TRBD1. This CDR3 spans 15 amino acids. Looked up from germline, CDR1 is LNHDA and CDR2 is SQIVND (reference sequence). Trimming took 4 bases from V and 6 from J; bases not matched to a gene: 7. Here the CDR3 reads CASSTVDRGHHGYTF. The CDR3 bases are TGTGCCAGTAGTACAGTGGACAGGGGGCATCATGGCTACACCTTC.

A few counts support this clone. This chain's CDR3 is CASSLRDSDSPLHF. The CDR3 DNA reads TGTGCCAGCAGCCTCCGGGACAGTGATTCACCCCTCCACTTT. The V call is TRBV9, the J call TRBJ1-6; TRBD1 agrees at 7 bases. The CDR3 is made up of 14 amino acids. CDR1 SGDLS and CDR2 YYNGEE come from the germline V gene. Losses at the gene ends were 4 bases for V and 8 bases for J; bases not matched to a gene: 6.